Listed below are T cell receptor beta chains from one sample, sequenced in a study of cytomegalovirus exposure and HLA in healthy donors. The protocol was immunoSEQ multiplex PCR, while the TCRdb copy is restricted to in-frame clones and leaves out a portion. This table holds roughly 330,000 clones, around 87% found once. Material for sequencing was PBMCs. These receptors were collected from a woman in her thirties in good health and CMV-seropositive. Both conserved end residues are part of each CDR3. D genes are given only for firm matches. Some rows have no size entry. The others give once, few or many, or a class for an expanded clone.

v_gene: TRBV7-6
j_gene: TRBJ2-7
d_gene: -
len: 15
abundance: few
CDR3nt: TGTGCCAGCAGCTTAGAGCAGCAAGTGGCCTACGAGCAGTACTTC
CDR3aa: CASSLEQQVAYEQYF

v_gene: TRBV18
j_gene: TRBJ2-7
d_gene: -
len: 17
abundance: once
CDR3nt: TGTGCCAGCTCACAACCCACAGGGATACCCGGCTCCTACGAGCAGTACTTC
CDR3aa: CASSQPTGIPGSYEQYF

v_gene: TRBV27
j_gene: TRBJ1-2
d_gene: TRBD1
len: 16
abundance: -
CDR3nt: TGTGCCAGCAGTCCCGGGGACAGGGGCCACTACTATGGCTACACCTTC
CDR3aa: CASSPGDRGHYYGYTF

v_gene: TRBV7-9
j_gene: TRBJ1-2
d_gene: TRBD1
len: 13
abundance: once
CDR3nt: TGTGCCAGCAGCAACACACAGGGGTATGGCTACACCTTC
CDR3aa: CASSNTQGYGYTF

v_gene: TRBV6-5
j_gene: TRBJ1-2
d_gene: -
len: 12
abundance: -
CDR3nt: TGTGCCAGCAGTTACGGGCGGGGAGGCTACACCTTC
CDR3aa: CASSYGRGGYTF

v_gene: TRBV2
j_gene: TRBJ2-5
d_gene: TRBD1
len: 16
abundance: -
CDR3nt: TGTGCCAGCAGGCTACCCCAGGGACAGGGGAGGGAGACCCAGTACTTC
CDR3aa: CASRLPQGQGRETQYF

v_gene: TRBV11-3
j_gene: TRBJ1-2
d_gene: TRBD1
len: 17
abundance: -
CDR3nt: TGTGCCAGCAGCTCCCCGGGACAGCAGACCGCTAACTATGGCTACACCTTC
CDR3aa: CASSSPGQQTANYGYTF

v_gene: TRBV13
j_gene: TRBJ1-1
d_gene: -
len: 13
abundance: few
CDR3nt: TGTGCCAGCAGTGTAGGGATGAACACTGAAGCTTTCTTT
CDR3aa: CASSVGMNTEAFF

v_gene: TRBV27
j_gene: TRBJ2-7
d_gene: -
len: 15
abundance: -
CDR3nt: TGTGCCAGCAGTTTATATCTGGGGGGTCCCTACGAGCAGTACTTC
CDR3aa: CASSLYLGGPYEQYF

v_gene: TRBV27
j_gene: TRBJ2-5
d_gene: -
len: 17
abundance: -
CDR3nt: TGTGCCAGCAGTTTATCGCCTACTCGAGGGGCTCAAGAGACCCAGTACTTC
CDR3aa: CASSLSPTRGAQETQYF

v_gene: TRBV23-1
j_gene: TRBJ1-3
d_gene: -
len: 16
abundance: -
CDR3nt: TGCGCCAGCAGTCAATCGAGAAAGTGTTCTGGAAACACCATATATTTT
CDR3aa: CASSQSRKCSGNTIYF

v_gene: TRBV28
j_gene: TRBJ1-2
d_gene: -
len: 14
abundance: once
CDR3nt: TGTGCCAGCAGACCGGGACCGACCGCTTATGGCTACACCTTC
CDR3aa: CASRPGPTAYGYTF

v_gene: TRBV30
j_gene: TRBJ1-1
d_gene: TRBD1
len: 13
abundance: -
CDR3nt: TGTGCCGGGACAGGGGTCATGAACACTGAAGCTTTCTTT
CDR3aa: CAGTGVMNTEAFF

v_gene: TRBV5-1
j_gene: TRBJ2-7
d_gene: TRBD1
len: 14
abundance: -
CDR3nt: TGCGCCAGCAGCTTGGGGACAGGGACCTACGAGCAGTACTTC
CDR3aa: CASSLGTGTYEQYF

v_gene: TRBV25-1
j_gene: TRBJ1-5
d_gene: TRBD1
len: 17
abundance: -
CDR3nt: TGTGCCAGCAGGCCGAAGACAGGGGTGTCGGTCATTCAGCCCCAGCATTTT
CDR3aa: CASRPKTGVSVIQPQHF

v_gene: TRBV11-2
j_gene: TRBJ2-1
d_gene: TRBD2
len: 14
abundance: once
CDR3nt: TGTGCCACCCTAAGGGGACTAGGCCCCAATGAGCAGTTCTTC
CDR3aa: CATLRGLGPNEQFF

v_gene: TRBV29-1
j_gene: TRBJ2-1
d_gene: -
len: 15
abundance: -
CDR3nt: TGCAGCGTTGAAGACCAGGGAGGAGGGGGGAATGAGCAGTTCTTC
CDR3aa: CSVEDQGGGGNEQFF

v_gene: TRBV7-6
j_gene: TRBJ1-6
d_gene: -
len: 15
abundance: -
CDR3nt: TGTGCCAGCAGCTTAGTAGGCTCTCGGAATTCACCCCTCCACTTT
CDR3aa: CASSLVGSRNSPLHF

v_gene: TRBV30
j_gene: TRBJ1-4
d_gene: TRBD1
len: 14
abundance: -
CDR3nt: TGTGCCTGGAGTACTGGACAGGGGGCTAATAAACTGTTTTTT
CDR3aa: CAWSTGQGANKLFF

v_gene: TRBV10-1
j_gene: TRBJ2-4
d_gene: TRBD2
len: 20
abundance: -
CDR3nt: TGCGCCAGCAGTGAGTCGATACCCACAGCGGGAGATGGAGCCAAAAACATTCAGTACTTC
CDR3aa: CASSESIPTAGDGAKNIQYF

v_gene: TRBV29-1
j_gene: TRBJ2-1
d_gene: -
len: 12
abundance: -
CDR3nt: TGCAGCGTTGGTGAACAACTCAATGAGCAGTTCTTC
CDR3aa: CSVGEQLNEQFF

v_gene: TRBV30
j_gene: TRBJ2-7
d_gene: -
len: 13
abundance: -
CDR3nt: TGTGCCTGGTGGGGGAAACCCAGCTACGAGCAGTACTTC
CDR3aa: CAWWGKPSYEQYF